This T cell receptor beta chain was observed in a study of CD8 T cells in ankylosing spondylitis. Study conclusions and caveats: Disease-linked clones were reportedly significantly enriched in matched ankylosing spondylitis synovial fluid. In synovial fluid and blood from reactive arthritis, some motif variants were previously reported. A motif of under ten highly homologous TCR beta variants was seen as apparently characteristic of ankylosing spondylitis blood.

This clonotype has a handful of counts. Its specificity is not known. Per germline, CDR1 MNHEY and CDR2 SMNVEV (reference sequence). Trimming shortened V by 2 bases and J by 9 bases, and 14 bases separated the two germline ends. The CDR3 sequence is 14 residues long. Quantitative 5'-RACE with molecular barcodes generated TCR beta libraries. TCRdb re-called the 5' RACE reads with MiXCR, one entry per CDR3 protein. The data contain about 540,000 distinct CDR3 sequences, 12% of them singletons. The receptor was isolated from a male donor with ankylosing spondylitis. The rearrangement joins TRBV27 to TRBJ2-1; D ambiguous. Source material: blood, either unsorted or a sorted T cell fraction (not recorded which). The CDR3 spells CASSLRSQSGEQFF. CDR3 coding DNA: TGTGCCAGCAGTTTAAGGTCCCAATCGGGTGAGCAGTTCTTC.